This T cell receptor (beta chain) was sequenced in a study of blood T cell repertoires in COVID-19. CDR1 is SGHAT, CDR2 FQDESV, per germline (reference sequence). V was clipped by 5 bases and J by 5 bases, with 16 bases between them. The CDR3 is made up of 14 amino acids. Sequencing used immunoSEQ multiplex PCR; TCRdb keeps in-frame clones, though not all of them. The data contain 250,000 to 400,000 clones, roughly 89% of them seen just once; the ten biggest clones take up approximately 4.7%. The chain combines TRBV11-1 with TRBJ2-7; D is uncertain. The TCR was taken from a man in his fifties or sixties who had recovered from COVID-19. The specimen was PBMCs or T cells enriched from blood (not recorded which). This chain's CDR3 is CASSPAPNRHEQYF. The CDR3 bases are TGTGCCAGCAGCCCTGCACCGAACAGACACGAGCAGTACTTC.